Following are 29 T cell receptor beta chains from one sample sequenced in a study of blood T cells in healthy people across ages. The authors ran a second PCR of about 6 to 11 cycles using a sample-barcoded 5' primer and a J-beta primer mix. TCRdb fed the 5' RACE reads into MiXCR, producing one record per CDR3 protein. This repertoire shows about 1.5 million distinct CDR3 sequences, approximately 40% found once; its top ten account for 7.9%. Material: blood. These receptors were collected from a woman aged 18-35 years in good health.

The genes are TRBV12-3 or TRBV12-4 and TRBJ1-5; D is possibly TRBD1 (5 bases). The CDR3 is 16 residues long. V was trimmed by 5 bases and J by 0 bases, leaving 14 bases between them. CDR3 loop: CASSQNLGDSNQPQHF. CDR3 nucleotide sequence: TGTGCCAGCAGTCAAAACCTAGGGGATAGCAATCAGCCCCAGCATTTT.

The chain links TRBV6-2 or TRBV6-3 to TRBJ1-1, with D possibly being TRBD1 (5 bases). This CDR3 spans 14 amino acids. From germline, CDR1 is MNHEY and CDR2 SVGEGT. Between the trimmed V and J ends, which lost 2 bases and 6 bases, there was a span of 13 bases. In nucleotides, the CDR3 is TGTGCCAGCAGTTACGGGACCGCTAAGCCTGAAGCTTTCTTT. Amino acid sequence: CASSYGTAKPEAFF.

A few counts support this clonotype. This sequence joins TRBV20-1 and TRBJ2-3; no firm D call. The CDR3 covers 14 residues. CDR1 and CDR2 from the germline V gene are DFQATT and SNEGSKA (reference sequence). The V end lost 6 bases, the J end lost 2 bases, and 15 bases lay between the germline ends. CDR3 sequence (DNA): TGCAGTGCCCGCCGGTCCGGGTACACAGATACGCAGTATTTT. Amino acids: CSARRSGYTDTQYF.

This clonotype occurred a few times. The chain uses TRBV6-1 and TRBJ1-2; D unresolved. The CDR3 length is 13 residues. Germline loops: CDR1 MNHNS, CDR2 SASEGT. V gave up 2 bases and J gave up 8 bases, with 12 bases separating them. In DNA form, the CDR3 reads TGTGCCAGCAGTGAAATTGGCCCCCTAGGCTACACCTTC. Protein: CASSEIGPLGYTF.

V and J are TRBV25-1 and TRBJ1-5; D is uncertain. V was cut by 3 bases and J by 3 bases, with 9 bases left in between. There are 14 residues in the CDR3. CDR1 and CDR2 (germline): MGHDK, SYGVNS. CDR3 protein: CASSEVGVNQPQHF. DNA of the CDR3: TGTGCCAGCAGTGAGGTGGGAGTCAATCAGCCCCAGCATTTT.

This clonotype was detected only a few times. The gene calls are TRBV12-3 or TRBV12-4 and TRBJ2-3; 9 bases match TRBD2. V was pared by 5 bases and J by 6 bases, with 9 bases of the junction left unmatched. This CDR3 contains 15 residues. CDR3 residues: CASSTPGLASDTQYF. The CDR3 nucleotides read TGTGCCAGCAGTACTCCGGGACTAGCATCGGATACGCAGTATTTT.

The sample holds a few counts of this clonotype. J is TRBJ1-1 and V is TRBV20-1; D uncertain. The CDR3 spans 11 residues. The V gene lost 6 bases and the J gene lost 1 base, with 6 bases spanning the gap. CDR1 and CDR2 (germline): DFQATT, SNEGSKA (reference sequence). The CDR3 loop is CSAIRNTEAFF. As DNA, the CDR3 is TGCAGTGCCATAAGGAACACTGAAGCTTTCTTT.

This clonotype was recorded many times. The chain carries TRBV6-2 or TRBV6-3 and TRBJ2-7; D gene ambiguous. V lost 2 bases and J 4 bases, leaving 3 bases between the germline ends. CDR1 and CDR2 (germline): MNHEY, SVGEGT. The CDR3 has 11 residues. CDR3 DNA sequence: TGTGCCAGCAGTTACGCGTACGAGCAGTACTTC. Its protein is CASSYAYEQYF.

This clonotype has just a few counts. The chain carries TRBV5-1 and TRBJ2-3; a possible D gene is TRBD2 (7 bases). The CDR3 runs 16 residues. With 6 bases removed from V and 0 bases from J, the gap between germline ends came to 17 bases. Germline V CDR1 and CDR2: SGHRS, YFSETQ. The CDR3 nucleotides are TGCGCCAGCACCTCGATCAGCGGGACAAGCACAGATACGCAGTATTTT. Translated: CASTSISGTSTDTQYF.

The chain carries TRBV7-2 and TRBJ2-3, with a tentative D call TRBD2 (7 bases). V shed 5 bases and J shed 2 bases, with 20 bases lying between them. Germline CDR1 SGHTA, CDR2 FQGNSA. The length of the CDR3 is 17 residues. For the CDR3, the DNA is TGTGCCAGCAGCCAAGGGGGGACGGCGGGAGCCACAGATACGCAGTATTTT. The encoded protein is CASSQGGTAGATDTQYF. Filled out from reference TRBV7-2 and TRBJ2-3, the complete variable domain reads GAGVSQSPSNKVTEKGKDVELRCDPISGHTALYWYRQSLGQGLEFLIYFQGNSAPDKSGLPSDRFSAERTGGSVSTLTIQRTQQEDSAVYLCASSQGGTAGATDTQYFGPGTRLTVL.

This sequence joins TRBV10-3 and TRBJ1-3; D is ambiguous. The germline gives CDR1 ENHRY, CDR2 SYGVKD. This CDR3 is built from 13 residues. The V gene lost 4 bases and the J gene lost 0 bases, with 4 bases spanning the gap. The CDR3 DNA follows: TGTGCCATCAGTGGTGCCTCTGGAAACACCATATATTTT. Its protein is CAISGASGNTIYF.

This chain joins TRBV20-1 and TRBJ2-5, with D unresolved. The CDR3 extends over 11 amino acids. CDR1 is DFQATT, CDR2 SNEGSKA, per germline (reference sequence). The CDR3 spells CSPIGNNEQYF. Here the CDR3 DNA reads TGCAGCCCGATAGGGAACAATGAGCAGTACTTC.

As regards this clonotype: One end of the junction is discordant with germline, which a read error may explain. V and J are TRBV11-2 and TRBJ2-1, with 7 bases fitting TRBD1. Per germline, CDR1 SGHAT and CDR2 FQNNGV. The CDR3 runs to 15 residues. The CDR3 nucleotides read TGTGCCAGCAGCTTAGAACCAGGGGGACGTAATGGGCAGTTCTTC. The encoded protein is CASSLEPGGRNGQFF.

This clonotype was counted between two and nine times. The chain is built from TRBV15 and TRBJ2-1; unclear D gene. V was shortened by 1 base and J by 4 bases, with 8 bases between the two germline ends. The CDR3 is made up of 14 amino acids. Germline V gene sequence: CDR1 LNHNV, CDR2 YYDKDF (reference sequence). The CDR3 here is CATSRGEQYNEQFF. The CDR3 DNA reads TGTGCCACCAGCAGAGGGGAACAGTACAATGAGCAGTTCTTC.

This clonotype was seen only a few times. The chain links TRBV20-1 to TRBJ1-1, with D perhaps matching TRBD1 (5 bases). This CDR3 spans 15 amino acids. Germline CDR1 and CDR2: DFQATT and SNEGSKA (reference sequence). Trimming pared 2 bases from V and 0 bases from J, leaving 13 bases between. CDR3: CSARSPWGMNTEAFF. In DNA, the CDR3 is TGCAGTGCTAGATCCCCCTGGGGCATGAACACTGAAGCTTTCTTT.

The rearrangement links TRBV7-2 to TRBJ2-3; no reliable D call. Between the trimmed V and J ends, which lost 2 bases and 2 bases, there was a span of 11 bases. Germline V CDR1 and CDR2: SGHTA, FQGNSA. The CDR3 is 15 amino acids. The DNA of the CDR3 is TGTGCCAGCAGCTTACAATCAGCCGACACAGATACGCAGTATTTT. It codes for CASSLQSADTDTQYF.

Turning to this clonotype: A much larger clone is a single base away; this may be a read error. V usage is TRBV5-4 and J usage is TRBJ1-1; weak D call: TRBD1 (5 bases). Germline CDR1 reads SGHNT; CDR2 reads YYREEE (reference sequence). This CDR3 is built from 14 residues. Trimming took off 2 bases at V and 5 bases at J, with 13 bases between the two ends. CDR3 residues: CASSFGLGGTEAFF. The CDR3 region has the DNA TGTGCCAGCAGCTTCGGACTGGGGGGGACTGAAGCTTTCTTT.

The V and J genes are TRBV6-1 and TRBJ2-1, with D perhaps TRBD2 (6 bases). The CDR3 runs 15 residues. V dropped 6 bases and J dropped 5 bases, with 17 bases sitting between them. Per the germline V gene, CDR1 is MNHNS and CDR2 is SASEGT. CDR3 loop: CASRPGRGGDNEQFF. CDR3 nucleotides: TGTGCCAGCAGACCGGGGCGGGGCGGCGACAATGAGCAGTTCTTC.

This clonotype was seen ten or more times. The V gene is TRBV10-2, the J gene TRBJ1-1, with 8 bases fitting TRBD1. CDR3 length: 13 amino acids. CDR1 is WSHSY and CDR2 is SAAADI in the germline V gene. Unmatched junction bases numbered 3, after V lost 6 bases and J lost 3 bases. This chain's CDR3 is CASRGTGDTEAFF. In DNA, the CDR3 is TGCGCCAGCAGAGGGACAGGCGACACTGAAGCTTTCTTT.

The V and J genes are TRBV10-2 and TRBJ2-1; 11 bases are a match to TRBD2. Trimming cost V 6 bases and J 6 bases; bases outside gene matches: 10. Germline-derived CDR1 and CDR2 are WSHSY and SAAADI. The CDR3 spans 16 residues. The CDR3 region has the DNA TGCGCCAGCAGCCTTACTAGCGGGAGCTTTCTCAATGAGCAGTTCTTC. Translated: CASSLTSGSFLNEQFF.

This clonotype was observed a single time. This rearrangement joins TRBV10-2 to TRBJ1-2; D may be TRBD1 (6 bases). CDR1 and CDR2 (germline): WSHSY, SAAADI. This CDR3 comprises 15 residues. The V end lost 6 bases, the J end lost 4 bases, and 18 bases lay between the germline ends. CDR3 protein: CASSQKGQYLYGYTF. The DNA for the CDR3 is TGCGCCAGCAGCCAAAAAGGACAGTACCTCTATGGCTACACCTTC.

The rearrangement links TRBV6-1 to TRBJ1-5, with unresolved D. This CDR3 is 13 amino acids long. With 5 bases removed from V and 5 bases from J, the gap between germline ends came to 10 bases. Looked up from germline, CDR1 is MNHNS and CDR2 is SASEGT. The CDR3 DNA reads as TGTGCCAGCAGTATCCCCGGTCATCAGCCCCAGCATTTT. This sequence encodes CASSIPGHQPQHF.

The genes are TRBV7-9 and TRBJ2-1; 9 bases line up with TRBD2. Trimming took 5 bases from V and 2 from J; bases not matched to a gene: 13. Germline CDR1 is SEHNR and CDR2 is FQNEAQ (reference sequence). The CDR3 extends over 18 amino acids. The CDR3 bases are TGTGCCAGCAGCCTGGGGGCTAGCGGGGTTCCTACCTACAATGAGCAGTTCTTC. This gives the protein CASSLGASGVPTYNEQFF.

This clonotype came up a few times. This rearrangement joins TRBV4-1 to TRBJ1-1; no clear D. The CDR3 runs 14 residues. Germline V gives CDR1 MGHRA, CDR2 YSYEKL. The germline V and J ends were trimmed by 0 bases and 5 bases, with 10 bases remaining between them. The CDR3 protein is CASSQEGRGTEAFF. Here the CDR3 DNA reads TGCGCCAGCAGCCAAGAGGGTCGAGGTACTGAAGCTTTCTTT.

This clonotype was seen a handful of times. The chain recombines TRBV3-1 with TRBJ2-1, with TRBD2 matching 10 bases. Germline assignment: CDR1 LGHDT and CDR2 YNNKEL (reference sequence). The CDR3 sequence is 21 residues long. With V trimmed by 1 base and J by 0 bases, 15 bases remained unmatched. The CDR3: CASSQVFPSGGLPSSYNEQFF. CDR3 nucleotide sequence: TGTGCCAGCAGCCAAGTCTTTCCTAGCGGGGGCCTCCCTAGCTCCTACAATGAGCAGTTCTTC.

The gene calls are TRBV29-1 and TRBJ1-2; 8 bases match TRBD1. Per the germline V gene, CDR1 is SQVTM and CDR2 is ANQGSEA. The CDR3 runs to 13 residues. V lost 7 bases, J lost 6 bases, and 10 bases stayed unmatched. CDR3 sequence: CSDRTGSFHGYTF. The CDR3, as DNA: TGCAGCGACCGGACAGGGAGTTTTCATGGCTACACCTTC.

There are a few counts of this clonotype. The rearrangement joins TRBV20-1 to TRBJ1-2; 10 nucleotides agree with TRBD1. J lost 4 bases, V lost 5 bases, and 7 bases had no gene match. Germline loops: CDR1 DFQATT, CDR2 SNEGSKA (reference sequence). The CDR3 loop spans 14 amino acids. The CDR3 nucleotides are TGCAGTGCTCAGAGACAGGGGGCGGGCTATGGCTACACCTTC. It is translated as CSAQRQGAGYGYTF.

This clonotype has just one count. The CDR3 bases are TGTGCCAGCAGCTTAGTGGCTAGCGGGGGCAGCACAGATACGCAGTATTTT. It codes for CASSLVASGGSTDTQYF. The chain has TRBV7-2 and TRBJ2-3, with TRBD2 matching 10 bases. The CDR3 contains 17 residues. Unmatched junction bases numbered 4, after V lost 1 base and J lost 0 bases. Germline-derived CDR1 and CDR2 are SGHTA and FQGNSA.

This clonotype was seen a few times. The chain uses TRBV10-3 and TRBJ2-7, with 10 bases matching TRBD2. Germline V CDR1 and CDR2: ENHRY, SYGVKD. This CDR3 spans 15 amino acids. The junction had 3 bases not matched to a gene; V was cut back by 4 bases and J by 0 bases. CDR3 region: CAISALAGTSYEQYF. In DNA, the CDR3 is TGTGCCATCAGTGCACTAGCGGGGACCTCCTACGAGCAGTACTTC.